These 22 T cell receptor beta chains came from one sample sequenced in a study of spatial heterogeneity in lung cancer. The time point: sample taken at primary tumor resection. The input material, whole RNA from tumor, nontumor lung or frozen PBMC, was sequenced unsorted. MiXCR, applied by TCRdb to the 5' RACE reads, yields one record per CDR3 protein. The table records tens of thousands of distinct CDR3 sequences, roughly 13% of them present only once. The material sequenced was PBMCs, taken at surgery. The receptors come from a male donor with early-stage non-small cell lung cancer.

This clonotype was observed a handful of times. V is TRBV5-1 and J is TRBJ1-5; 7 bases agree with TRBD1. CDR3 length: 14 residues. The trim removed 5 bases at V and 4 bases at J, leaving 6 bases unmatched. Germline V gene sequence: CDR1 SGHRS, CDR2 YFSETQ. CDR3 sequence: CASSEGTANQPQHF. The CDR3 region has the DNA TGCGCCAGCAGTGAAGGGACAGCGAATCAGCCCCAGCATTTT.

The table lists this clonotype with a few counts. This sequence joins TRBV5-8 and TRBJ2-7; a weak D match, TRBD1 (6 bases). Trimming took off 4 bases at V and 6 bases at J, with 14 bases between the two ends. There are 13 residues in the CDR3. The germline V gene has CDR1 SGHTS and CDR2 YDEGEE. DNA for the CDR3: TGTGCCAGCAGCACCTATCAGGGGAGCGAGCAGTACTTC. Translation gives CASSTYQGSEQYF.

The chain uses TRBV21-1 and TRBJ1-3; the D call of TRBD1 is as the table states it, not checked on the DNA. TRBV21-1 is flagged as a pseudogene. The CDR3 sequence is 16 residues long. CDR3 protein: CASSRRQDEDGNTIYF. CDR3 nucleotides: TGTGCCAGCAGCAGAAGACAGGACGAAGATGGAAACACCATATATTTT.

The chain is built from TRBV19 and TRBJ2-3; D might be TRBD1 or TRBD2, each matching 5 bases. Trimming shortened V by 3 bases and J by 2 bases, and 9 bases separated the two germline ends. The germline V gene encodes CDR1 LNHDA and CDR2 SQIVND (reference sequence). The CDR3 consists of 14 residues. CDR3 coding DNA: TGTGCCAGTAGTATGGGACCATACACAGATACGCAGTATTTT. It is translated as CASSMGPYTDTQYF.

The chain recombines TRBV7-4 with TRBJ1-1; D may be TRBD1 (5 bases). With 5 bases removed from V and 8 bases from J, the gap between germline ends came to 12 bases. The CDR3 sequence is 12 residues long. CDR1 SGHVT and CDR2 SQSDAQ come from the germline V gene. For the CDR3, the DNA is TGTGCCAGCAGCCCCGGACAAATAGAAGCTTTCTTT. Translation gives CASSPGQIEAFF.

This clonotype turned up a few times. The CDR3 region has the DNA TGTGCCAGCTCACCGAAACCGGAGACTAGAGACAATGAGCAGTTCTTC. Translation gives CASSPKPETRDNEQFF. The chain joins TRBV18 to TRBJ2-1, with D possibly matching TRBD2 (6 bases). Germline lookup yields CDR1 KGHSH and CDR2 LQKENI. The CDR3 has 16 residues. Trimming removed 3 bases at V and 5 bases at J, with 17 bases between.

This clonotype was observed a handful of times. The chain couples TRBV4-1 to TRBJ2-7; D might be TRBD2 (6 bases). The CDR3 contains 12 residues. Germline V CDR1 and CDR2: MGHRA, YSYEKL. The V end was cut by 5 bases, the J end by 2 bases, with 7 bases between. The CDR3 coding sequence is TGCGCCAGCAGCTCGGGGGCCTACGAGCAGTACTTC. Translating gives CASSSGAYEQYF.

The chain has TRBV4-3 and TRBJ2-3; 7 bases map to TRBD2. V lost 4 bases and J lost 4; bases outside the gene matches: 8. Germline V gene data show CDR1 as LGHNA and CDR2 as YSLEER. The CDR3 extends over 15 amino acids. CDR3 loop: CASSRDAGEPDTQYF. The CDR3 DNA is TGCGCCAGCAGCCGAGACGCGGGAGAGCCAGATACGCAGTATTTT.

This clonotype was seen a few times. The chain employs TRBV6-2 or TRBV6-3 and TRBJ1-5; no definite D call. Trimming left V 2 bases short and J 7 bases short, with 9 bases between. Germline values: CDR1 MNHEY, CDR2 SVGEGT. The CDR3 loop spans 13 amino acids. Here the CDR3 DNA reads TGTGCCAGCAGTTACACCGGACCACAGCCCCAGCATTTT. This translates into CASSYTGPQPQHF.

This clonotype was counted many times. V and J are TRBV28 and TRBJ2-7; TRBD2 is a possible D gene (5 bases). The V gene's germline CDR1 is MDHEN and CDR2 SYDVKM. V gave up 0 bases and J gave up 5 bases, with 8 bases separating them. The CDR3 is 13 amino acids. The CDR3 DNA is TGTGCCAGCAGTTTATGGAGGGAAAACGAGCAGTACTTC. Its translation is CASSLWRENEQYF.

This clonotype showed up many times. The CDR3 loop is CASSLGRQETQYF. DNA for the CDR3: TGCGCCAGCAGCTTGGGGCGGCAAGAGACCCAGTACTTC. The chain employs TRBV5-1 and TRBJ2-5; D unclear. Trimming removed 0 bases at V and 2 bases at J, with 5 bases between. The CDR3 totals 13 residues. Germline-derived CDR1 and CDR2 are SGHRS and YFSETQ.

This clonotype has ten or more counts. The CDR3 protein is CASSPRVAGSSYEQYF. In DNA form, the CDR3 reads TGTGCCAGCAGCCCCCGGGTAGCGGGGAGCTCCTACGAGCAGTACTTC. The rearrangement links TRBV3-1 to TRBJ2-7; 8 bases match TRBD2. This CDR3 is built from 16 residues. Germline V gives CDR1 LGHDT, CDR2 YNNKEL (reference sequence). The trim removed 4 bases at V and 0 bases at J, leaving 8 bases unmatched.

In this sample, this clonotype turned up many times. The chain links TRBV5-1 to TRBJ1-1; TRBD1 might be the D (6 bases). Germline assignment: CDR1 SGHRS and CDR2 YFSETQ. This CDR3 has 16 amino acids. V lost 5 bases and J lost 9, with 26 bases in between. The CDR3 nucleotides read TGCGCCAGCAGGATTACATTCTCAGGGGTAGAGGGGAAAGCTTTCTTT. Its protein product is CASRITFSGVEGKAFF.

This clonotype has only one observation. The V call is TRBV7-3, the J call TRBJ2-3; 7 bases match TRBD1. Germline-derived CDR1 and CDR2 are SGHTA and FQGTGA. This CDR3 has 15 residues. V trimming: 5 bases; J trimming: 3 bases; junction bases outside the gene matches: 8. The CDR3 region is CASSPQGIVTDTQYF. Here the CDR3 DNA reads TGTGCCAGCAGCCCACAGGGGATCGTAACAGATACGCAGTATTTT.

In this sample, this clonotype turned up many times. The chain couples TRBV4-1 to TRBJ1-1; D gene uncertain. The CDR3 runs 15 residues. Germline V lookup: CDR1 MGHRA, CDR2 YSYEKL. V was shortened by 4 bases and J by 1 base, with 13 bases between the two germline ends. Here the CDR3 reads CASSPLSLRNTEAFF. CDR3 in DNA: TGCGCCAGCAGCCCACTCAGCCTGCGGAACACTGAAGCTTTCTTT.

Ten or more counts support this clonotype. The chain combines TRBV4-1 with TRBJ1-1; 9 bases are shared with TRBD1. The germline V gene encodes CDR1 MGHRA and CDR2 YSYEKL. The ends lost 1 base at V and 6 bases at J; junction bases unmatched: 6. The CDR3 is 15 residues long. CDR3 loop: CASSQAYRGRAEAFF. DNA of the CDR3: TGCGCCAGCAGCCAAGCCTACAGGGGGCGAGCTGAAGCTTTCTTT.

The chain uses TRBV2 and TRBJ1-5; D unclear. Germline V gives CDR1 SNHLY, CDR2 FYNNEI. There are 15 residues in the CDR3. V lost 8 bases and J 3 bases, leaving 17 bases between the germline ends. CDR3 amino acids: CASYPGLPPNQPQHF. The CDR3 DNA is TGTGCCAGCTACCCCGGACTCCCCCCCAATCAGCCCCAGCATTTT.

In its sample, this clonotype was seen a few times. The chain uses TRBV5-4 and TRBJ2-5; 10 nucleotides match TRBD1. The germline CDR1 and CDR2 sequences are SGHNT and YYREEE (reference sequence). Trimming cost V 6 bases and J 3 bases; bases outside gene matches: 8. This CDR3 region has 15 residues. CDR3 amino acids: CASTRTGQGEETQYF. The CDR3 DNA is TGTGCCAGCACCCGAACAGGACAGGGGGAAGAGACCCAGTACTTC.

This clonotype was found a few times. V is TRBV7-9 and J is TRBJ2-7; D call uncertain. Germline V CDR1 and CDR2: SEHNR, FQNEAQ (reference sequence). V was pared by 4 bases and J by 7 bases, with 8 bases between. The CDR3 spans 11 residues. The CDR3, as DNA: TGTGCCAGCAGCTCCTTTAGGGAGCAGTACTTC. This sequence encodes CASSSFREQYF.

In its sample, this clonotype was seen a few times. The rearrangement links TRBV5-1 to TRBJ2-1; TRBD2 matches 7 bases. The CDR3 is 13 amino acids. Germline CDR1 and CDR2: SGHRS and YFSETQ. V lost 0 bases and J lost 15; bases outside the gene matches: 9. CDR3 in amino acids: CASSLAMAGVLFF. CDR3 sequence (DNA): TGCGCCAGCAGCTTGGCCATGGCGGGGGTTCTGTTCTTC. Full variable domain (outside the CDR3, taken from reference TRBV5-1 and TRBJ2-1): KAGVTQTPRYLIKTRGQQVTLSCSPISGHRSVSWYQQTPGQGLQFLFEYFSETQRNKGNFPGRFSGRQFSNSRSEMNVSTLELGDSALYLCASSLAMAGVLFFGPGTRLTVL.

This chain joins TRBV7-2 and TRBJ1-6, with 12 positions matching TRBD1. This CDR3 contains 17 residues. J lost 6 bases, V lost 2 bases, and 5 bases had no gene match. The V gene's germline CDR1 is SGHTA and CDR2 FQGNSA. The CDR3 sequence: CASSLPGQGAGNSPLHF. CDR3 DNA: TGTGCCAGCAGCTTACCGGGACAGGGGGCTGGTAATTCACCCCTCCACTTT.

This chain links TRBV29-1 with TRBJ2-7; 8 nucleotides line up with TRBD1. CDR3 length: 14 amino acids. V shed 4 bases and J 5 bases; nucleotides not matched to a gene: 10. Germline loops: CDR1 SQVTM, CDR2 ANQGSEA. The CDR3 DNA is TGCAGCGTTGCCCGGGGACAGGAGGGTCACGAGCAGTACTTC. This sequence encodes CSVARGQEGHEQYF.